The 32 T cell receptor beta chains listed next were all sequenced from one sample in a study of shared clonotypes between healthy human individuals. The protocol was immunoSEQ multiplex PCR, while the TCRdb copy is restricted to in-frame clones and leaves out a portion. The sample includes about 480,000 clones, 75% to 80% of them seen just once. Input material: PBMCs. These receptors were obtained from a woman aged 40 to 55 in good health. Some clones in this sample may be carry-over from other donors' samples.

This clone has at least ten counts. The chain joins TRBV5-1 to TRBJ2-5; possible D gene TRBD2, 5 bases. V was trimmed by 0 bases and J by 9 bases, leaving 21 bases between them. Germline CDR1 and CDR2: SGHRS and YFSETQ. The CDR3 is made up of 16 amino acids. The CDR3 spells CASSLGVRDGGLAQYF. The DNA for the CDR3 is TGCGCCAGCAGCTTGGGCGTTCGAGACGGAGGCTTGGCCCAGTACTTC.

This CDR3 is CSLTQGGGGTDTQYF. In DNA, the CDR3 is TGCAGCCTCACCCAGGGGGGAGGGGGCACAGATACGCAGTATTTT. V and J are TRBV29-1 and TRBJ2-3; TRBD1 or TRBD2 may be the D gene (7 bases each). The CDR3 covers 15 residues. V was shortened by 8 bases and J by 1 base, with 19 bases between the two germline ends. Germline CDR1 and CDR2: SQVTM and ANQGSEA.

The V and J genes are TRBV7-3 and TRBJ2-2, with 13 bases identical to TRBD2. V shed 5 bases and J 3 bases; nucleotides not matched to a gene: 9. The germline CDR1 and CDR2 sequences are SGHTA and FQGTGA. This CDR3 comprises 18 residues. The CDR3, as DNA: TGTGCCAGCAGCGCCCAGACACTAGCGGGAGGGGACACCGGGGAGCTGTTTTTT. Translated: CASSAQTLAGGDTGELFF.

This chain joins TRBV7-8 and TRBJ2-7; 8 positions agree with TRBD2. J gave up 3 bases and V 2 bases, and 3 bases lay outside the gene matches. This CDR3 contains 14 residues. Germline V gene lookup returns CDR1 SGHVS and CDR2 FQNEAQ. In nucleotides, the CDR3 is TGTGCCAGCAGCTTACGGGAGGGCCACTACGAGCAGTACTTC. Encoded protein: CASSLREGHYEQYF. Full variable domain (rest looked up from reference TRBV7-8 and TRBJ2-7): GAGVSQSPRYKVAKRGQDVALRCDPISGHVSLFWYQQALGQGPEFLTYFQNEAQLDKSGLPSDRFFAERPEGSVSTLKIQRTQQEDSAVYLCASSLREGHYEQYFGPGTRLTVT.

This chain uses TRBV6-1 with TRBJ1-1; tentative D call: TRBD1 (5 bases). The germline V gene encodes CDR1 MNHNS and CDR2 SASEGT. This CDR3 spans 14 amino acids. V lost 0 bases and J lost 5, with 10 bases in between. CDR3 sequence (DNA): TGTGCCAGCAGTGAAGCGGGGGGTCGAACTGAAGCTTTCTTT. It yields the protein CASSEAGGRTEAFF.

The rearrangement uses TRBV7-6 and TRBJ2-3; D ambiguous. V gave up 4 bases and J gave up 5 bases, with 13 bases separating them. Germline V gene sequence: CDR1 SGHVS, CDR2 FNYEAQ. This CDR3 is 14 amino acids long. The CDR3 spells CASSSQPAEDTQYF. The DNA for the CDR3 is TGTGCCAGCAGCTCCCAGCCGGCCGAAGATACGCAGTATTTT.

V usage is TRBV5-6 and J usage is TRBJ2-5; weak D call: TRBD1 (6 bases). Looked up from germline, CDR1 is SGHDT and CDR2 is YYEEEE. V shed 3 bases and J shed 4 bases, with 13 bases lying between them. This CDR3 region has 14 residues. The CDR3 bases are TGTGCCAGCAGCTACTATACAGGGATAGAGACCCAGTACTTC. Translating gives CASSYYTGIETQYF.

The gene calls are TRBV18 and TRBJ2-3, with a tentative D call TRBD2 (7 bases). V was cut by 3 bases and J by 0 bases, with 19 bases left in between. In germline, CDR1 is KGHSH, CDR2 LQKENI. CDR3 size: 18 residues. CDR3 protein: CASSPKPGEGASTDTQYF. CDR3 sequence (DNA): TGTGCCAGCTCACCTAAACCAGGGGAGGGAGCGAGCACAGATACGCAGTATTTT.

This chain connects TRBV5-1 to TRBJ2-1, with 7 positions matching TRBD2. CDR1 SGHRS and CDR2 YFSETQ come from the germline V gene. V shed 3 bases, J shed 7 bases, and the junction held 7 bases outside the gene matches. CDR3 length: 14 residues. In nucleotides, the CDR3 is TGCGCCAGCAGCTCCCCGGCGGGAGTGAATGAGCAGTTCTTC. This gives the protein CASSSPAGVNEQFF. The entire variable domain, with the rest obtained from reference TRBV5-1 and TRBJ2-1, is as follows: KAGVTQTPRYLIKTRGQQVTLSCSPISGHRSVSWYQQTPGQGLQFLFEYFSETQRNKGNFPGRFSGRQFSNSRSEMNVSTLELGDSALYLCASSSPAGVNEQFFGPGTRLTVL.

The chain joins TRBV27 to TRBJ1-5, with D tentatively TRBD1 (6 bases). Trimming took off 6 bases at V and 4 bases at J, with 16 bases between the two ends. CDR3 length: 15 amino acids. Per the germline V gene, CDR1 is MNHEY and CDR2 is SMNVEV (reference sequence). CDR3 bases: TGTGCCAGCAGCCCCAGGCAGGGGCTGAATCAGCCCCAGCATTTT. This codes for CASSPRQGLNQPQHF.

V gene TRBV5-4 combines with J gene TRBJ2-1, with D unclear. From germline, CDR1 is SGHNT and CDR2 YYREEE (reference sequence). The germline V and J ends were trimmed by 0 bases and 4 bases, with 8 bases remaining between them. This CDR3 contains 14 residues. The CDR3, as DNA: TGTGCCAGCAGCTTGGATTTGGGGTACAATGAGCAGTTCTTC. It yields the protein CASSLDLGYNEQFF.

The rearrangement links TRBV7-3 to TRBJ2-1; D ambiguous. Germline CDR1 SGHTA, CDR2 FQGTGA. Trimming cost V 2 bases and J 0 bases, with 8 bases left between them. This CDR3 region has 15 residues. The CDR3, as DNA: TGTGCCAGCAGCTTAGGCACGAGCTCCTACAATGAGCAGTTCTTC. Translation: CASSLGTSSYNEQFF.

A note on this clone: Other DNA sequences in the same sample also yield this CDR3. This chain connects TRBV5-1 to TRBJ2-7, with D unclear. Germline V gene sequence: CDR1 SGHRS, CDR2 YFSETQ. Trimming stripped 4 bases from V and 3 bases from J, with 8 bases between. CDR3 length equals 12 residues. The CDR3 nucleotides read TGCGCCAGCAGCCGAACACGCTACGAGCAGTACTTC. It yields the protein CASSRTRYEQYF.

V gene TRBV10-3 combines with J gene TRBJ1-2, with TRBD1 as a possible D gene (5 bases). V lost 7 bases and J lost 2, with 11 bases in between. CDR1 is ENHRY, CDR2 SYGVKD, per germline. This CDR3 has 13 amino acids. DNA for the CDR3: TGTGCCATCACGCCAGGGCCCAACTATGGCTACACCTTC. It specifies CAITPGPNYGYTF.

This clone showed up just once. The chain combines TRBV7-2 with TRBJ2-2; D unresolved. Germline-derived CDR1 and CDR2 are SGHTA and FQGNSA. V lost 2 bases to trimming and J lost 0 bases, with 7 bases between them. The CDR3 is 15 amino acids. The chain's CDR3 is CASSLPLANTGELFF. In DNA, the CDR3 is TGTGCCAGCAGCTTACCCCTAGCGAACACCGGGGAGCTGTTTTTT. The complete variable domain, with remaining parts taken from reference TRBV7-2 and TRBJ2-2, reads GAGVSQSPSNKVTEKGKDVELRCDPISGHTALYWYRQSLGQGLEFLIYFQGNSAPDKSGLPSDRFSAERTGGSVSTLTIQRTQQEDSAVYLCASSLPLANTGELFFGEGSRLTVL.

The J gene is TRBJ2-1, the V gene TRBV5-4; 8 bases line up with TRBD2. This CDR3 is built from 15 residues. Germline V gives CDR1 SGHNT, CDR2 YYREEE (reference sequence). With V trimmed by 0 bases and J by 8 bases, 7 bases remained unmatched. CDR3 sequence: CASSLEGGGFDEQFF. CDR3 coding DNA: TGTGCCAGCAGCTTGGAGGGCGGGGGGTTCGATGAGCAGTTCTTC.

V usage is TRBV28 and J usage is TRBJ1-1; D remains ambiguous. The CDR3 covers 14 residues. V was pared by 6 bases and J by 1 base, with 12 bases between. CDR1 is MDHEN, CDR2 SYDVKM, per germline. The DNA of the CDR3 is TGTGCCAGCAGACTAAGGGTCGCGAACACTGAAGCTTTCTTT. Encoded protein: CASRLRVANTEAFF.

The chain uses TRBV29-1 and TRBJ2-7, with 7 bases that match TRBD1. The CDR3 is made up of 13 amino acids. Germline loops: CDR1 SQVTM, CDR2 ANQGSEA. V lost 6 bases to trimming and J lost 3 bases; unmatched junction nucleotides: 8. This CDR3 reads CSVAGTASYEQYF. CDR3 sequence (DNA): TGCAGCGTAGCCGGGACAGCTAGCTACGAGCAGTACTTC.

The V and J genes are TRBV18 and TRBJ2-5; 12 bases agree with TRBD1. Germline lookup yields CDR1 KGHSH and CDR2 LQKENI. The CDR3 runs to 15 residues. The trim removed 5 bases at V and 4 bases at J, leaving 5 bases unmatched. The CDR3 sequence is CASSSGTGGRETQYF. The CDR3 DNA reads TGTGCCAGCTCAAGCGGGACAGGGGGCCGAGAGACCCAGTACTTC.

CDR3 coding DNA: TGTGCCAGCAGCTCAGCCCCGGGACAGGGGGTTGGACTATCCTACGAGCAGTACTTC. As protein: CASSSAPGQGVGLSYEQYF. This chain connects TRBV7-3 to TRBJ2-7; the match to TRBD1 covers 11 bases. Losses at the gene ends were 4 bases for V and 1 base for J; bases not matched to a gene: 15. CDR3 length: 19 residues. The germline V gene encodes CDR1 SGHTA and CDR2 FQGTGA.

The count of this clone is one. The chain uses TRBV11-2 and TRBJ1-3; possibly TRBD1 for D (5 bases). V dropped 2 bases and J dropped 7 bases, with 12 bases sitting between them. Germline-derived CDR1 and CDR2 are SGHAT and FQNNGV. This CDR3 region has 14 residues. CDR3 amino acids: CASSLLVQGNTIYF. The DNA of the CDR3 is TGTGCCAGCAGCTTATTGGTGCAGGGTAACACCATATATTTT.

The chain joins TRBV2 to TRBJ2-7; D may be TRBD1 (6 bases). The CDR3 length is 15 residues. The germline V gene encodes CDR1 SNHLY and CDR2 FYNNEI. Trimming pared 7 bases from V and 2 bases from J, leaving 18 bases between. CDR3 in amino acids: CASTEGPGATYEQYF. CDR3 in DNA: TGTGCCAGCACCGAAGGCCCAGGGGCTACCTACGAGCAGTACTTC.

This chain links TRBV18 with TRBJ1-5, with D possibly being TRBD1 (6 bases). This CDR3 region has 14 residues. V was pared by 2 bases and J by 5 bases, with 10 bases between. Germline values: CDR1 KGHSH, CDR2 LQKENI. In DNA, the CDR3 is TGTGCCAGCTCACCAGCAGAGGGGGATCAGCCCCAGCATTTT. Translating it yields CASSPAEGDQPQHF.

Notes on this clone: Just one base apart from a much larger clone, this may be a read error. CDR3: CASSVVGTSEYNEQFF. The DNA for the CDR3 is TGTGCCAGCAGCGTAGTTGGGACTAGCGAGTACAATGAGCAGTTCTTC. The chain couples TRBV9 to TRBJ2-1, with 10 bases fitting TRBD2. V dropped 0 bases and J dropped 4; count of bases not matched to a gene: 4. Germline-derived CDR1 and CDR2 are SGDLS and YYNGEE. The CDR3 runs 16 residues. The full variable domain, its missing parts supplied by reference TRBV9 and TRBJ2-1, is DSGVTQTPKHLITATGQRVTLRCSPRSGDLSVYWYQQSLDQGLQFLIQYYNGEERAKGNILERFSAQQFPDLHSELNLSSLELGDSALYFCASSVVGTSEYNEQFFGPGTRLTVL.

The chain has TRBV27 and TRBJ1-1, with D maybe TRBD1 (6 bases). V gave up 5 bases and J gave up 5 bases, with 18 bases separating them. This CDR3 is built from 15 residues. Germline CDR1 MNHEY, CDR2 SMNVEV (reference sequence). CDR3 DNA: TGTGCCAGCAGTCCAAGACCAGGGGAAGGAACTGAAGCTTTCTTT. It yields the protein CASSPRPGEGTEAFF.

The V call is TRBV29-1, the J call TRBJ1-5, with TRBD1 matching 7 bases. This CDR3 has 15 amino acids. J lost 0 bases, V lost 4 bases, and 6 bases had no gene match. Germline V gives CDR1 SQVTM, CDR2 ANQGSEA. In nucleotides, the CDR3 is TGCAGCGTTGTCTGGGGACAGAATAGCAATCAGCCCCAGCATTTT. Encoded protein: CSVVWGQNSNQPQHF.

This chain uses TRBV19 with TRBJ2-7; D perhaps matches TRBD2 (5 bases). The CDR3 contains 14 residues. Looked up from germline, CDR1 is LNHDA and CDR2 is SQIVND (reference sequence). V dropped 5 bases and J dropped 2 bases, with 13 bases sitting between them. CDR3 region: CASSGLAKTYEQYF. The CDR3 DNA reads TGTGCCAGTAGTGGTCTAGCCAAAACCTACGAGCAGTACTTC.

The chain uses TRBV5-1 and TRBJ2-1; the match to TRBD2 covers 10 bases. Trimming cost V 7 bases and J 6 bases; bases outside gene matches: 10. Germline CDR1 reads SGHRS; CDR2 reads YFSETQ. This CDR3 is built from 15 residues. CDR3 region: CASGRTSGIGNEQFF. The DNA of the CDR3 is TGCGCCAGCGGACGAACTAGCGGGATCGGCAATGAGCAGTTCTTC.

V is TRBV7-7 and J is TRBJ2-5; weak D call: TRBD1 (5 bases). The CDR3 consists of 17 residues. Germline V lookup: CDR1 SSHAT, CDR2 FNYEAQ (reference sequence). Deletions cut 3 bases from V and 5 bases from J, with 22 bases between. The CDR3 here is CASSLAGFRYSSETQYF. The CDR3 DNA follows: TGTGCCAGCAGCTTGGCAGGGTTTCGGTACAGCTCTGAGACCCAGTACTTC.

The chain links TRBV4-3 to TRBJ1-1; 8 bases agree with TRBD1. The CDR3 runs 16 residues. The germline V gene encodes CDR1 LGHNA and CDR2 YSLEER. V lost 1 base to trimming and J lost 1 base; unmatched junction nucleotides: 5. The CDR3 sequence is CASSQGNRGWNTEAFF. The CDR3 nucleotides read TGCGCCAGCAGCCAAGGTAACAGGGGGTGGAACACTGAAGCTTTCTTT.

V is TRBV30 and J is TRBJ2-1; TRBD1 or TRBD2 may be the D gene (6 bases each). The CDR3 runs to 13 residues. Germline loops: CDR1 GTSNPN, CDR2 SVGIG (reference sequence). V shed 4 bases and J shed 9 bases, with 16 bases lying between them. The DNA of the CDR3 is TGTGCCTGGAATAGCCTCAGGGGAGGTGAGCAGTTCTTC. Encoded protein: CAWNSLRGGEQFF.

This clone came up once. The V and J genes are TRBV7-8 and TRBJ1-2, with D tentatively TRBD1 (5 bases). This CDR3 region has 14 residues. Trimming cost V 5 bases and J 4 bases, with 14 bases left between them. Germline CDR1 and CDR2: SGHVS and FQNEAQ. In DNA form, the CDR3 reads TGTGCCAGCAGCCAGGGCTGGACAATCTATGGCTACACCTTC. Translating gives CASSQGWTIYGYTF.